This is a list of T cell receptor beta chains from one sample in a study of blood T cells in healthy people across ages. Using its own MiXCR run on the 5' RACE reads, TCRdb lists one record per CDR3 protein. The top ten hold approximately 8.7% of the sample, which has over 450,000 distinct CDR3 sequences, under 30% seen once. This sample was shared with a second study, whose subject was T cells of mothers and their children.

Sequencing was performed on blood. These receptors originate from a boy aged 5-17 years in good health. Each CDR3 is given with its conserved first and last residue. Fields, in order: J gene, D gene, clone size, V gene, CDR3 DNA, CDR3 protein. The D gene is left open where the match is weak. Expanded clones get a size class; other rows say once, few or many, or leave the size out.

>TRBJ2-1|TRBD2|NA|TRBV18
TGTGCCAGCAAAATAGCGGGGGGCTCCTACAATGAGCAGTTCTTC
CASKIAGGSYNEQFF
>TRBJ2-7|NA|many|TRBV7-2
TGTGCCAGCAGCGCCCCGGGATCCTACGAGCAGTACTTC
CASSAPGSYEQYF
>TRBJ1-5|NA|NA|TRBV18
TGTGCCATCTCAGAAGGGCTCAATCAGCCCCAGCATTTT
CAISEGLNQPQHF
>TRBJ1-2|TRBD1|NA|TRBV9
TGTGCCAGCAGCGTAGCTCCGGACAGGGCTATTGGCTACACCTTC
CASSVAPDRAIGYTF
>TRBJ2-1|NA|NA|TRBV12-3/TRBV12-4
TGTGCCAGCAGTTTTGGCCTGGTAGGGAACAATGAGCAGTTCTTC
CASSFGLVGNNEQFF
>TRBJ1-2|NA|NA|TRBV9
TGTGCCAGCGGCGTGGTCGGAGCTAACTATGGCTACACCTTC
CASGVVGANYGYTF
>TRBJ2-1|NA|NA|TRBV5-8
TGTGCCAGCAGCCGGGGAGGGGGGGACGACAATGAGCAGTTCTTC
CASSRGGGDDNEQFF
>TRBJ2-3|NA|NA|TRBV9
TGTGCCAGCAGCGTAGGGGGCGTAAGCATCACAGATACGCAGTATTTT
CASSVGGVSITDTQYF
>TRBJ2-1|TRBD2|once|TRBV19
TGTGCCAGTAGTATGTTTGACGGGAGGGCGAATGAGCAGTTCTTC
CASSMFDGRANEQFF
>TRBJ2-7|NA|few|TRBV28
TGTGCCAGCAGGCGGCAGGTTACCTACGAGCAGTACTTC
CASRRQVTYEQYF
>TRBJ2-1|TRBD2|few|TRBV7-9
TGTGCCAGCAGCCCACTAGCGGGAGGGCGAGGGAATGAGCAGTTCTTC
CASSPLAGGRGNEQFF
>TRBJ2-5|TRBD1|many|TRBV14
TGTGCCAGCCCGGACAGGAGAGAAGAGACCCAGTACTTC
CASPDRREETQYF
>TRBJ2-7|TRBD1|few|TRBV10-3
TGTGCCATCAGTGTAGGCACCACAGGGGGCGAGCAGTACTTC
CAISVGTTGGEQYF
>TRBJ2-7|NA|many|TRBV28
TGTGCCACAGGGCACGAGCAGTACTTC
CATGHEQYF